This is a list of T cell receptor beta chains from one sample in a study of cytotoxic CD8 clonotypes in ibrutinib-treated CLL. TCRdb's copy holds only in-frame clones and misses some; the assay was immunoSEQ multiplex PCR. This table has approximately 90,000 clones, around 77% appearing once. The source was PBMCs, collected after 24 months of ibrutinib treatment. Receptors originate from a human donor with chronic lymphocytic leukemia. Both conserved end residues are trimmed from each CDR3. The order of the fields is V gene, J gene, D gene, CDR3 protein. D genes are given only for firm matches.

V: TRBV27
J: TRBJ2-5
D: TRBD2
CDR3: ASRKGLAGETQY

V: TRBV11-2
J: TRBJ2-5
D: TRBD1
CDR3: ASSPTGVGETQY

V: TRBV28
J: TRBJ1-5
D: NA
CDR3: ASSLFQGGQPQH

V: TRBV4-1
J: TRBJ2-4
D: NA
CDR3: ASSQNGAAKNIQY

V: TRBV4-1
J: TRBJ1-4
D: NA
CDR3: ASSQGRGTNEKLF

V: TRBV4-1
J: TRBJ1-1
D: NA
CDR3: ASSLTSTEAF

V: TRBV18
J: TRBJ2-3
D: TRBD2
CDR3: ASSPRLAVSTDTQY

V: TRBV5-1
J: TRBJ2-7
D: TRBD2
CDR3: ASSFTSGSDEQY

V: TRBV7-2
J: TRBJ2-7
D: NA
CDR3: ASSLGLGDTYEQY

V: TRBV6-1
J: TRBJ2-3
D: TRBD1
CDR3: ASTDRGTQY

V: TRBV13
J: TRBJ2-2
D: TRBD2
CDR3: ASSILAGGNTGELF

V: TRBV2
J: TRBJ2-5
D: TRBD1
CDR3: ARTTGAETQY

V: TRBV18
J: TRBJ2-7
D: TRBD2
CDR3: ASSPSGGTYEQY

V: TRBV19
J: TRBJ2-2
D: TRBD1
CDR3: ASSPDRMGSGELF

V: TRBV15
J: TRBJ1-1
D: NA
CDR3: ATSRDTDTEAF

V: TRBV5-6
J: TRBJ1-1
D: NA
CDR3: ASSSTRTLVFTEAF

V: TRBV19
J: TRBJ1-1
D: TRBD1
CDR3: ASSAGRDRNTEAF

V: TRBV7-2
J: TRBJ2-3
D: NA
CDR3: ASTLPGHVLSTDTQY

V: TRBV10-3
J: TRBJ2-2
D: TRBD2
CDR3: AISESKVWTSGTPNTGELF

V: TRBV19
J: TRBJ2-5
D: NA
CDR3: ASSRGLPGGGQETQY

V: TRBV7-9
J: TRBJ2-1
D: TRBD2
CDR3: ASSSRLAGGRPNEQF

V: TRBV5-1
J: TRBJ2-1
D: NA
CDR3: ASSFPRSNNEQF

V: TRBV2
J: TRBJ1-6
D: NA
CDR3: ASMGGTFHNSPLH

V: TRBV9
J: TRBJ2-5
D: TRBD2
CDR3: ASSDRLAGETQY

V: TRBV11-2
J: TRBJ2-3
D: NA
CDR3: ASSLFKRADTQY

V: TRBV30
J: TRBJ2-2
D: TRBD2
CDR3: AWSVLGLAGGPGELF

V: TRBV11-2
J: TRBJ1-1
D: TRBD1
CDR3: ASSFGQGNTEAF

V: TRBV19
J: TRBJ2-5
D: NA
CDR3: ASSIIGQETQY

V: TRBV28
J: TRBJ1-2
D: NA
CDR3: ATYGIRGRYT

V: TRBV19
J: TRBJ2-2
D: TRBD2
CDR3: ASRTSGTNTGELF

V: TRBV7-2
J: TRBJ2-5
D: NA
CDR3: ASSITIQETQY

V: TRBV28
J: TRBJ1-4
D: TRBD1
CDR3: ASSRSLQGSGQEKLF